This T cell receptor beta chain was identified during a study of PD-1 blockade in classical Hodgkin lymphoma. Notes on this clone: The antigen is not known.

Germline V gene lookup returns CDR1 MNHNS and CDR2 SASEGT. The trim removed 7 bases at V and 4 bases at J, leaving 9 bases unmatched. CDR3 length equals 15 residues. Profiling relied on immunoSEQ multiplex PCR, and the TCRdb table lists in-frame clones only, not all of them. The table has some 13,000 clones, around 86% seen once. Relapse after autologous stem cell transplantation occurred in every patient, and brentuximab vedotin exposure varied. Patients showed best responses of complete response, partial response or progressive disease. General observations from the study: Lower baseline TCR diversity was reported for newly diagnosed patients than for healthy donors. Complete responders possessed baseline diversity comparable to newly diagnosed patients.

Sequenced material: peripheral blood mononuclear cells (PBMCs), taken at baseline. The V and J genes are TRBV6-1 and TRBJ2-3, with TRBD2 identical over 9 bases. The clonotype comes from a human donor with classical Hodgkin lymphoma. CDR3 amino acids: CASTELAGSSDTQYF. For the CDR3, the DNA is TGTGCCAGCACGGAACTAGCGGGCTCTTCAGATACGCAGTATTTT.